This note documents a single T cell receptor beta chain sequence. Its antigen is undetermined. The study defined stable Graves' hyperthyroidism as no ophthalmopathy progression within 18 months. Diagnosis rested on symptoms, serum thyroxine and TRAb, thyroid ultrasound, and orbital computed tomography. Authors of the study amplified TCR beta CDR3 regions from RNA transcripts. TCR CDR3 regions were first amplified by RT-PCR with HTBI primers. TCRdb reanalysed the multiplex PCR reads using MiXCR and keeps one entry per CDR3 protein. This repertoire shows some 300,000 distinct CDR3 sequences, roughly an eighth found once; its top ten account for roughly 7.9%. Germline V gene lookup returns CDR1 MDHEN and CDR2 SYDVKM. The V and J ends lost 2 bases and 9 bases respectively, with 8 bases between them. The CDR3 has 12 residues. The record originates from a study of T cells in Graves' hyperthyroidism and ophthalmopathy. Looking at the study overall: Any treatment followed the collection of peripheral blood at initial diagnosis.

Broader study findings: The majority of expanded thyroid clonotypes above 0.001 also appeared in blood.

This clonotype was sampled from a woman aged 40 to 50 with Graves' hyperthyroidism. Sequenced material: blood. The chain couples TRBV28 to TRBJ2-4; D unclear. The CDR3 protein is CASSLQVPIQYF. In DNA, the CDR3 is TGTGCCAGCAGTTTACAGGTTCCCATTCAGTACTTC.